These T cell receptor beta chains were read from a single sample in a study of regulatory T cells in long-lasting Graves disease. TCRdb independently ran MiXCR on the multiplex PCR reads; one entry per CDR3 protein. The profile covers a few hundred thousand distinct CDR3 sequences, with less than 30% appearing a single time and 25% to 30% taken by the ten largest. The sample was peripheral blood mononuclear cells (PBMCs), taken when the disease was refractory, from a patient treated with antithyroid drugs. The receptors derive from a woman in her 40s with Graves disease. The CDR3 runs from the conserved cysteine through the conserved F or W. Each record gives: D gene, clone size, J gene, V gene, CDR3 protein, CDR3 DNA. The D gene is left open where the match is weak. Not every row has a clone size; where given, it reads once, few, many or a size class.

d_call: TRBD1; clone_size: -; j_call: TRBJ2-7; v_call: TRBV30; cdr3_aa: CALIDRGPRSSYEQYF; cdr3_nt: TGTGCCTTAATTGACAGGGGACCCCGGAGCTCCTACGAGCAGTACTTC
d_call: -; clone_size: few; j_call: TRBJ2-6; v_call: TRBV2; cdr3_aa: CASRGGGAGANVLTF; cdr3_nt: TGTGCCAGCAGGGGCGGAGGGGCCGGGGCCAACGTCCTGACTTTC
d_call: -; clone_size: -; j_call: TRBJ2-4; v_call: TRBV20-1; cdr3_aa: CSAKELEVAKNIQYF; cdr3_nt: TGCAGTGCTAAAGAACTAGAGGTAGCCAAAAACATTCAGTACTTC
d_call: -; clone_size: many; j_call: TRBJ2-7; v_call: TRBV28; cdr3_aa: CASSLTPDRGEQYF; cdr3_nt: TGTGCCAGCAGTTTAACGCCCGACCGTGGGGAGCAGTACTTC
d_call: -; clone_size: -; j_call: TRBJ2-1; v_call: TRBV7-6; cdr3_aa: CASSFRDSSYNEQFF; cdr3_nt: TGTGCCAGCAGCTTCCGGGACTCATCCTACAATGAGCAGTTCTTC
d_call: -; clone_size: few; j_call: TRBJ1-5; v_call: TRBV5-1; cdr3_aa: CASSLGPSQGINQPQHF; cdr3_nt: TGCGCCAGCAGCTTGGGCCCCAGCCAGGGTATCAATCAGCCCCAGCATTTT
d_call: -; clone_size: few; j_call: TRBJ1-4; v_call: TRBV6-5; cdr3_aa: CASSYSFGGLGEKLFF; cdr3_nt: TGTGCCAGCAGTTACTCGTTCGGGGGTTTAGGAGAAAAACTGTTTTTT
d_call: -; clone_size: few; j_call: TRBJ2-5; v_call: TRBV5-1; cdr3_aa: CASSFGLETQYF; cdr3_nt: TGCGCCAGCAGCTTCGGGTTAGAGACCCAGTACTTC
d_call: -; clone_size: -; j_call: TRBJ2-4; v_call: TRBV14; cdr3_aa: CASSRAVSGFPNIQYF; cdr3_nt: TGTGCCAGCAGCCGGGCGGTGTCGGGGTTTCCAAACATTCAGTACTTC
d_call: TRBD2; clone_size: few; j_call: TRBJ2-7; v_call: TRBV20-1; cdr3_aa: CSATLAGVSYEQYF; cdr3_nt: TGCAGTGCAACTCTAGCGGGAGTTTCCTACGAGCAGTACTTC
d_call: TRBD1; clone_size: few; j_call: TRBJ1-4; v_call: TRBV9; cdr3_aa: CASSVDRVNEKLFF; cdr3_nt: TGTGCCAGCAGCGTTGACAGGGTTAACGAAAAACTGTTTTTT
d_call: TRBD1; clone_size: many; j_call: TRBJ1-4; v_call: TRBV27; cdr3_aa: CASSGTGFGEKLFF; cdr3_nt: TGTGCCAGCAGTGGGACAGGGTTTGGGGAAAAACTGTTTTTT
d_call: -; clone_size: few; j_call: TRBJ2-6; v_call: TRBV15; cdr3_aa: CATSGDRSGANVLTF; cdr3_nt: TGTGCCACCAGCGGTGATAGGTCTGGGGCCAACGTCCTGACTTTC
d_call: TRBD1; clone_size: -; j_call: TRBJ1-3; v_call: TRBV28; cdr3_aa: CASSRLAGDRGGNTIYF; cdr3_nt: TGTGCCAGCAGCCGACTAGCGGGGGACAGAGGGGGAAACACCATATATTTT
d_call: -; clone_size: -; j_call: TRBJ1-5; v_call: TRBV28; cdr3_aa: CASSQVAGNQPQHF; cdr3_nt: TGCGCCAGCAGCCAAGTAGCAGGGAATCAGCCCCAGCATTTT
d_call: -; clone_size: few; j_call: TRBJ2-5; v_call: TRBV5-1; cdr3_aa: CASSLGDGKETQYF; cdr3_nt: TGCGCCAGCAGCTTGGGGGACGGGAAAGAGACCCAGTACTTC
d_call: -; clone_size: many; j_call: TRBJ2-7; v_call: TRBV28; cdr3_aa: CASRPRGNEQYF; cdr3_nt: TGTGCCAGCAGACCTAGGGGCAACGAGCAGTACTTC
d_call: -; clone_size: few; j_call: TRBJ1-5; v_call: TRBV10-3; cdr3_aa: CAIILPEPGPQPQHF; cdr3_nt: TGTGCCATCATTCTGCCAGAGCCCGGACCCCAGCCCCAGCATTTT
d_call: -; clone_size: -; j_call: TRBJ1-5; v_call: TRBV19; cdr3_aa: CASSIAWGNQQPQHF; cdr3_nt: TGTGCCAGTAGTATTGCTTGGGGGAATCAGCAGCCCCAGCATTTT
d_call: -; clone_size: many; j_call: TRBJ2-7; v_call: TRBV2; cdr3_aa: CASSEEIEQYF; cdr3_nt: TGTGCCAGCAGTGAGGAGATCGAGCAGTACTTC
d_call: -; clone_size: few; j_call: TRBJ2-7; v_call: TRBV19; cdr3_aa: CASSISPGSSYEQYF; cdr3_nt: TGTGCCAGTAGTATATCGCCAGGGTCCTCCTACGAGCAGTACTTC
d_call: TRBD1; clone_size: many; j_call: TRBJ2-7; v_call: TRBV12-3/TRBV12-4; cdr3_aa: CASSLQGQGSDEQYF; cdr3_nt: TGTGCCAGCAGTTTGCAGGGACAGGGTTCCGACGAGCAGTACTTC
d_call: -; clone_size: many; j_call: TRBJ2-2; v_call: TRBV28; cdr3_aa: CASSSGDLGWTGELFF; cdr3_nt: TGTGCCAGCAGTTCCGGGGATTTGGGGTGGACCGGGGAGCTGTTTTTT
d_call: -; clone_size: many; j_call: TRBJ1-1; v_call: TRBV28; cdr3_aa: CASSLLGGNTEAFF; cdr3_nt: TGTGCCAGCAGTTTATTAGGGGGTAACACTGAAGCTTTCTTT
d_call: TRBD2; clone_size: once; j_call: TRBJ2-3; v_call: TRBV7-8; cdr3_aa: CASSLRASGRGTDTQYF; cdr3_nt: TGTGCCAGCAGCTTACGGGCTAGCGGGAGGGGCACAGATACGCAGTATTTT
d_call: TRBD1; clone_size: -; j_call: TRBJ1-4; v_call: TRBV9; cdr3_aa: CASSVGGLGQGEKLFF; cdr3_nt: TGTGCCAGCAGCGTAGGAGGTTTGGGACAGGGAGAAAAACTGTTTTTT
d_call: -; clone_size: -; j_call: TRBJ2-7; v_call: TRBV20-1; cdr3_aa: CSARTGRFSYEQYF; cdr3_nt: TGCAGTGCTAGGACAGGGAGGTTCTCCTACGAGCAGTACTTC
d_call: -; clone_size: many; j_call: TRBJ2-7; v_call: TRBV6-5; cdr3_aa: CASSYQRIYEQYF; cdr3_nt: TGTGCCAGCAGTTATCAAAGGATCTACGAGCAGTACTTC
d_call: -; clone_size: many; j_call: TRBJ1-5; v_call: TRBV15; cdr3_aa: CATSRDGGGNQPQHF; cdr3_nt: TGTGCCACCAGCAGAGATGGGGGTGGCAATCAGCCCCAGCATTTT
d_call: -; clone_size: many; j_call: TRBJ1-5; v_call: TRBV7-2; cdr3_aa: CASSSLGNSNQPQHF; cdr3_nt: TGTGCCAGCAGCTCCCTCGGGAACAGCAATCAGCCCCAGCATTTT
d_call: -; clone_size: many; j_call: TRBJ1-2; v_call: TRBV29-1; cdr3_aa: CSVRPQGSGGYTF; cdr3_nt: TGCAGCGTGCGGCCCCAGGGATCAGGCGGCTACACCTTC
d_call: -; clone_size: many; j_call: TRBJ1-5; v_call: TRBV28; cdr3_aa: CASSLAGGWQPQHF; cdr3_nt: TGTGCCAGCAGTTTGGCGGGGGGCTGGCAGCCCCAGCATTTT
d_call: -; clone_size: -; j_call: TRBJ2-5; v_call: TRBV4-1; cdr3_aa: CASSQVLWVETQYF; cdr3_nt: TGCGCCAGCAGCCAAGTTCTCTGGGTAGAGACCCAGTACTTC
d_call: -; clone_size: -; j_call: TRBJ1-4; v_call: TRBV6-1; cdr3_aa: CAGSPDNTNEKLFF; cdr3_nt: TGTGCCGGCAGTCCTGACAACACGAATGAAAAACTGTTTTTT
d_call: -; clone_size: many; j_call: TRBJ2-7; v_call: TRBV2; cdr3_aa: CASSEASGGRSYEQYF; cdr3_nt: TGTGCCAGCAGTGAAGCGAGCGGCGGCAGATCCTACGAGCAGTACTTC
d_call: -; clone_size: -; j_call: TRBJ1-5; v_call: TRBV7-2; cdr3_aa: CASSSMPLYSNQPQHF; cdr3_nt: TGTGCCAGCAGCTCCATGCCGTTATATAGCAATCAGCCCCAGCATTTT
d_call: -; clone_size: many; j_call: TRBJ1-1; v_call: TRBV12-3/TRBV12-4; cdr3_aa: CASSLNPPWNTEAFF; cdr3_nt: TGTGCCAGCAGTTTGAATCCCCCCTGGAACACTGAAGCTTTCTTT
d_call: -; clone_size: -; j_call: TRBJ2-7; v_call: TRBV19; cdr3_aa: CATSWNLHYEQYF; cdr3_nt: TGTGCCACCTCGTGGAACCTACACTACGAGCAGTACTTC
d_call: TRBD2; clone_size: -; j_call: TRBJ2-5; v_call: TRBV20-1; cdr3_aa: CSVRAGLAGKETQYF; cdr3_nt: TGCAGTGTCCGGGCCGGACTAGCGGGAAAAGAGACCCAGTACTTC
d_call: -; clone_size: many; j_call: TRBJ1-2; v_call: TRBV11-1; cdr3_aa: CASSAGPTTRNGYTF; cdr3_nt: TGTGCCAGCAGCGCGGGACCCACAACTAGAAATGGCTACACCTTC
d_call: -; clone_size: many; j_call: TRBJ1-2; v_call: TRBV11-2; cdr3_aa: CASSSPRGRGDYGYTF; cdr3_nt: TGTGCCAGCAGCTCCCCCCGGGGACGGGGAGACTATGGCTACACCTTC
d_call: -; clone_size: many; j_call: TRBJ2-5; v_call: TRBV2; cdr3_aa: CASRQTGFETQYF; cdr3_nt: TGTGCCAGCAGGCAGACAGGTTTTGAGACCCAGTACTTC
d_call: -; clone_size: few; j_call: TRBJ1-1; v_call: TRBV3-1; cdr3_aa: CASSQVSGAGTEAFF; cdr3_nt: TGTGCCAGCAGCCAAGTATCAGGGGCGGGCACTGAAGCTTTCTTT
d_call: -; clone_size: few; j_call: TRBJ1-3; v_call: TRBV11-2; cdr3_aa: CASSPTPGGGLFGNTIYF; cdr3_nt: TGTGCCAGCAGCCCAACCCCTGGGGGGGGATTGTTTGGAAACACCATATATTTT
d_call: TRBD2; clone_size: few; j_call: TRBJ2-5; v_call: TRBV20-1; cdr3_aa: CSHSSASGLQETQYF; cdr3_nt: TGCAGCCACTCCTCGGCTAGCGGGCTCCAAGAGACCCAGTACTTC
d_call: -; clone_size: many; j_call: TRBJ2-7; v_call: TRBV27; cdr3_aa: CASSTSAAGAYEQYF; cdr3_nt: TGTGCCAGCAGTACCTCTGCCGCTGGAGCTTACGAGCAGTACTTC
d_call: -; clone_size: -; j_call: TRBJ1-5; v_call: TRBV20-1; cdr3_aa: CSIARGLSNQPQHF; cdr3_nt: TGCAGTATCGCTCGGGGTCTTAGCAATCAGCCCCAGCATTTT